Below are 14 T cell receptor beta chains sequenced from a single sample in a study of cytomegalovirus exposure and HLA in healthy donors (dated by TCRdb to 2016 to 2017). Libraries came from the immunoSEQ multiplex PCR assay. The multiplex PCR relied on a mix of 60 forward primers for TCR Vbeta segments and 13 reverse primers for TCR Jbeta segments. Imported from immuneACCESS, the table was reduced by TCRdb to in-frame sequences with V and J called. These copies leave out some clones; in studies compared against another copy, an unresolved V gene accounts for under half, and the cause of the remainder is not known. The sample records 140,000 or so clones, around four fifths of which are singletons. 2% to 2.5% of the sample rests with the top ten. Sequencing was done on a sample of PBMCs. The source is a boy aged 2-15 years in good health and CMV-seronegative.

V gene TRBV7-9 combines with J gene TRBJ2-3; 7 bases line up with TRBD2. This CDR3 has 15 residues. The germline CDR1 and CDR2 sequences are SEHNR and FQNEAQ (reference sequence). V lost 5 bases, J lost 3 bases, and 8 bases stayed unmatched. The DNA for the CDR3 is TGTGCCAGCAGCCCCTATGGCGGGGGAACAGATACGCAGTATTTT. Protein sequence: CASSPYGGGTDTQYF.

CDR3 coding DNA: TGTGCCAGCAGCCTGCGAGACCGGACAGGCGAAACCGAGCAGTACTTC. This gives the protein CASSLRDRTGETEQYF. The rearrangement uses TRBV7-8 and TRBJ2-7, with 7 nucleotides matching TRBD1. Germline V CDR1 and CDR2: SGHVS, FQNEAQ. There are 16 residues in the CDR3. V lost 5 bases and J lost 6; bases outside the gene matches: 16.

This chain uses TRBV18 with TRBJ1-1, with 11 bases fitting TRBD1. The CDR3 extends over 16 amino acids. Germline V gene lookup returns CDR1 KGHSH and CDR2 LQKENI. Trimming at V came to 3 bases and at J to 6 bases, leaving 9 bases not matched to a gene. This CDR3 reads CASSPGQGGSVSEAFF. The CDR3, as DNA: TGTGCCAGCTCACCGGGACAGGGGGGATCGGTTTCTGAAGCTTTCTTT.

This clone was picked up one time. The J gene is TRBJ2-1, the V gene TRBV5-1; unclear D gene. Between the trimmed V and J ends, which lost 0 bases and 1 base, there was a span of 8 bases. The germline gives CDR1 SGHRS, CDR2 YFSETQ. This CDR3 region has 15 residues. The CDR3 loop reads CASSLGQSSYNEQFF. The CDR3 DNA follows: TGCGCCAGCAGCTTGGGGCAGTCTTCCTACAATGAGCAGTTCTTC.

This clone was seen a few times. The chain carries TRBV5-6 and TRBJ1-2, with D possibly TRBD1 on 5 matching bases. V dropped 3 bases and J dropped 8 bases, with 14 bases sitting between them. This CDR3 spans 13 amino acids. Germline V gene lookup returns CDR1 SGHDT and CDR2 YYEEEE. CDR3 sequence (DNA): TGTGCCAGCAGCTCAGGCGCCGCAGGGGGCTACACCTTC. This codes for CASSSGAAGGYTF. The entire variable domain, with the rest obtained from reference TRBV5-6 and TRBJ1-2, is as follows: DAGVTQSPTHLIKTRGQQVTLRCSPKSGHDTVSWYQQALGQGPQFIFQYYEEEERQRGNFPDRFSGHQFPNYSSELNVNALLLGDSALYLCASSSGAAGGYTFGSGTRLTVV.

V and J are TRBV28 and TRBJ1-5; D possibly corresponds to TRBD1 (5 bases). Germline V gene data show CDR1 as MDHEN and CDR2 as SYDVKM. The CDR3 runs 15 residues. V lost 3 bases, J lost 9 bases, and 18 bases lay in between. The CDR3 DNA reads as TGTGCCAGCAGTTTCACACCTCCCAGGGTTGTGCCCCAGCATTTT. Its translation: CASSFTPPRVVPQHF.

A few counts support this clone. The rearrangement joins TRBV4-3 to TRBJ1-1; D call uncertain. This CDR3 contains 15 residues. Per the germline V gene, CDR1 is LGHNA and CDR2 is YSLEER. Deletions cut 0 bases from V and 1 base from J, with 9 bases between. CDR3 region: CASSQDTRGNTEAFF. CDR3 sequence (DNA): TGCGCCAGCAGCCAAGATACGCGGGGGAACACTGAAGCTTTCTTT.

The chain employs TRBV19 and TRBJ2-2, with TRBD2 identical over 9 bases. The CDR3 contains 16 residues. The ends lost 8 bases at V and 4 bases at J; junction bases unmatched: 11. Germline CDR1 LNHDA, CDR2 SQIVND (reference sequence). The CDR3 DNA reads TGTGCCAGTGGGGCGGGAGGGCTATGGAGCACCGGGGAGCTGTTTTTT. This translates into CASGAGGLWSTGELFF.

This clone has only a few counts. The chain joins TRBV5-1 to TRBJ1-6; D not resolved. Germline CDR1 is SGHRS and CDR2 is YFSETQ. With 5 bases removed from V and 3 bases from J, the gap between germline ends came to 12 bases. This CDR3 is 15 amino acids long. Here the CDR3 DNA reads TGCGCCAGCAGTCCCCGAGGAAGCTATAATTCACCCCTCCACTTT. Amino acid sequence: CASSPRGSYNSPLHF.

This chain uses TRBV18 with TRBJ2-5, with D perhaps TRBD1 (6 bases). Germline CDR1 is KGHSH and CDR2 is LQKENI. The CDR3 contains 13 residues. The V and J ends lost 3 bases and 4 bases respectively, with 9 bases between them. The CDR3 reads CASSPTGIETQYF. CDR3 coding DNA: TGTGCCAGCTCACCCACAGGGATAGAGACCCAGTACTTC.

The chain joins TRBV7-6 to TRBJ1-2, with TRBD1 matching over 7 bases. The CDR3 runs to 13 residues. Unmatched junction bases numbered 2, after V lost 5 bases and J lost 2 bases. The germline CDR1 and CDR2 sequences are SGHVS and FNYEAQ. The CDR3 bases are TGTGCCAGCAGCCCACAGGGGAACTATGGCTACACCTTC. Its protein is CASSPQGNYGYTF.

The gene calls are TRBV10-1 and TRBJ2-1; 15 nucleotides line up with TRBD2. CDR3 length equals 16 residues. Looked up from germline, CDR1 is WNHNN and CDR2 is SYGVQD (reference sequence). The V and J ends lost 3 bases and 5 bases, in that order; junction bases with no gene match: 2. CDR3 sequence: CASSDGTSGGNNEQFF. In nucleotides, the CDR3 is TGCGCCAGCAGTGACGGGACTAGCGGGGGGAACAATGAGCAGTTCTTC.

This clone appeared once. The CDR3 DNA reads TGTGCCAGTACCCCCCAGACGGGGGTCTCCTACAATGAGCAGTTCTTC. It translates to CASTPQTGVSYNEQFF. V and J are TRBV19 and TRBJ2-1; a weak D match, TRBD2 (6 bases). Germline loops: CDR1 LNHDA, CDR2 SQIVND (reference sequence). The CDR3 sequence is 16 residues long. V was clipped by 7 bases and J by 0 bases, with 16 bases between them. The full variable domain, with the rest looked up from reference TRBV19 and TRBJ2-1, is DGGITQSPKYLFRKEGQNVTLSCEQNLNHDAMYWYRQDPGQGLRLIYYSQIVNDFQKGDIAEGYSVSREKKESFPLTVTSAQKNPTAFYLCASTPQTGVSYNEQFFGPGTRLTVL.

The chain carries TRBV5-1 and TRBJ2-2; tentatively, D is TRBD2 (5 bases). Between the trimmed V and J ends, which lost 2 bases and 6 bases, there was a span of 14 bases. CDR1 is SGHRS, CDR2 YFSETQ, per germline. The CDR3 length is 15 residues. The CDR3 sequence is CASSFERAGAGELFF. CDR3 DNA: TGCGCCAGCAGCTTCGAGAGGGCCGGGGCCGGGGAGCTGTTTTTT.